Listed here is a single T cell receptor (beta chain). The CDR3 length is 14 residues. The germline V gene has CDR1 GTSNPN and CDR2 SVGIG (reference sequence). The germline V and J ends were trimmed by 0 bases and 9 bases, with 16 bases remaining between them. Original analysis: The assay estimated nucleated cells by amplifying reference gene primers. The method was immunoSEQ multiplex PCR; TCRdb's version includes in-frame clones alone and lacks a portion of them. That table supplies the V and J calls and clone size; D and trimming were determined from the DNA. The sample shows roughly 80,000 clones, around 83% of them seen only once. This specimen comes from a study of blood T cell repertoires in COVID-19. Looking at the study overall: Donors in the United States, Italy and Spain gave samples during acute or convalescent COVID-19. In each case, the material was cDNA or gDNA derived from T cells, B-cell-depleted T cells, or PBMCs.

The receptor was isolated from a human donor in a cohort sampled during active COVID-19. The V call is TRBV30, the J call TRBJ2-3; D might be TRBD2 (6 bases). Material for sequencing was peripheral blood. The CDR3 bases are TGTGCCTGGAGTGTGGGTTTAGGGGACTCCACGCAGTATTTT. It translates to CAWSVGLGDSTQYF.